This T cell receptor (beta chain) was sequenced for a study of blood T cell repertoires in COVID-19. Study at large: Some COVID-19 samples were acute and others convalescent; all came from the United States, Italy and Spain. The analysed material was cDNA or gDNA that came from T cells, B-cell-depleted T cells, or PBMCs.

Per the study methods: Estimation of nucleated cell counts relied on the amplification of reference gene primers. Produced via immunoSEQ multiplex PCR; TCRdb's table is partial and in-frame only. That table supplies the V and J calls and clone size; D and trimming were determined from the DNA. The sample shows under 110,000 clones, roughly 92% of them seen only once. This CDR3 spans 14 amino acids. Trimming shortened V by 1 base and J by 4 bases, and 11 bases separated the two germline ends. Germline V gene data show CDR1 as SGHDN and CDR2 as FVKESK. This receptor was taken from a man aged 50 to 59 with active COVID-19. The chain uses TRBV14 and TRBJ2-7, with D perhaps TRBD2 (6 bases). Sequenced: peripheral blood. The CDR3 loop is CASSQGQGGYEQYF. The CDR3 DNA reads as TGTGCCAGCAGCCAAGGCCAGGGAGGTTACGAGCAGTACTTC. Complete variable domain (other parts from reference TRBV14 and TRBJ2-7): EAGVTQFPSHSVIEKGQTVTLRCDPISGHDNLYWYRRVMGKEIKFLLHFVKESKQDESGMPNNRFLAERTGGTYSTLKVQPAELEDSGVYFCASSQGQGGYEQYFGPGTRLTVT.